What follows are 32 T cell receptor beta chains derived from one specimen sequenced in a study of T-cell reconstitution after alpha-beta-depleted transplantation in children. Unique molecular identifiers featured in how the TCRbeta library was prepared. TCRdb reanalysed the PCR reads using MiXCR and keeps one entry per CDR3 protein. The profile shows about 460,000 distinct CDR3 sequences, under 15% of them singletons. The sequencing here drew on PBMCs from the stem cell graft donor, taken from the stem cell graft. Source of these receptors: a human donor who donated a stem cell graft to a child with combined immunodeficiency.

This clonotype was found many times. The V and J genes are TRBV5-6 and TRBJ2-1, with 10 positions matching TRBD2. Per germline, CDR1 SGHDT and CDR2 YYEEEE. V was pared by 0 bases and J by 6 bases, with 3 bases of the junction left unmatched. CDR3 length: 15 residues. The CDR3 DNA reads TGTGCCAGCAGCTTGGGAGCGGGAGGGGTCAATGAGCAGTTCTTC. The encoded protein is CASSLGAGGVNEQFF. The full variable domain, completed using reference TRBV5-6 and TRBJ2-1, is DAGVTQSPTHLIKTRGQQVTLRCSPKSGHDTVSWYQQALGQGPQFIFQYYEEEERQRGNFPDRFSGHQFPNYSSELNVNALLLGDSALYLCASSLGAGGVNEQFFGPGTRLTVL.

This clonotype was seen a handful of times. V and J are TRBV20-1 and TRBJ2-3; TRBD2 matches 12 bases. This CDR3 region has 15 residues. In germline, CDR1 is DFQATT, CDR2 SNEGSKA (reference sequence). V shed 4 bases, J shed 3 bases, and the junction held 5 bases outside the gene matches. The CDR3 sequence is CSAKATSGGTDTQYF. CDR3 in DNA: TGCAGTGCTAAGGCGACTAGCGGGGGTACAGATACGCAGTATTTT.

This clonotype has ten or more counts. The chain couples TRBV15 to TRBJ2-7, with 9 bases matching TRBD1. The germline V gene encodes CDR1 LNHNV and CDR2 YYDKDF (reference sequence). J gave up 6 bases and V 0 bases, and 9 bases lay outside the gene matches. This CDR3 is 16 amino acids long. The CDR3 coding sequence is TGTGCCACCAGCAGAGATCCCGGGGACAGGGTCGGCGAGCAGTACTTC. Protein: CATSRDPGDRVGEQYF. Complete variable domain (other parts from reference TRBV15 and TRBJ2-7): DAMVIQNPRYQVTQFGKPVTLSCSQTLNHNVMYWYQQKSSQAPKLLFHYYDKDFNNEADTPDNFQSRRPNTSFCFLDIRSPGLGDTAMYLCATSRDPGDRVGEQYFGPGTRLTVT.

J is TRBJ2-5 and V is TRBV9; D gene uncertain. Germline loops: CDR1 SGDLS, CDR2 YYNGEE. The CDR3 is 14 residues long. V lost 0 bases and J lost 0, with 6 bases in between. The CDR3 region is CASSVGRYQETQYF. The DNA of the CDR3 is TGTGCCAGCAGCGTAGGGCGGTACCAAGAGACCCAGTACTTC.

This clonotype showed up just a few times. This rearrangement joins TRBV5-1 to TRBJ2-6; no reliable D call. This CDR3 region has 18 residues. Germline V gene lookup returns CDR1 SGHRS and CDR2 YFSETQ. Trimming removed 0 bases from V and 0 bases from J, with 13 bases in between. The DNA for the CDR3 is TGCGCCAGCAGCTTGGCCCCAACCTGGAGCTCTGGGGCCAACGTCCTGACTTTC. Amino acids: CASSLAPTWSSGANVLTF. The entire variable domain, with the rest obtained from reference TRBV5-1 and TRBJ2-6, is as follows: KAGVTQTPRYLIKTRGQQVTLSCSPISGHRSVSWYQQTPGQGLQFLFEYFSETQRNKGNFPGRFSGRQFSNSRSEMNVSTLELGDSALYLCASSLAPTWSSGANVLTFGAGSRLTVL.

This clonotype appeared a few times. The genes are TRBV7-6 and TRBJ2-1; TRBD2 matches at 10 bases. The germline V gene has CDR1 SGHVS and CDR2 FNYEAQ. The CDR3 covers 18 residues. The trim removed 1 base at V and 3 bases at J, leaving 9 bases unmatched. The CDR3 region is CASSLVGLAGAYYNEQFF. Here the CDR3 DNA reads TGTGCCAGCAGCTTAGTCGGGCTAGCGGGGGCTTACTACAATGAGCAGTTCTTC.

The CDR3: CASRGADTGELFF. The CDR3 DNA sequence: TGCGCCAGCCGGGGGGCGGACACCGGGGAGCTGTTTTTT. This rearrangement joins TRBV5-1 to TRBJ2-2, with D possibly matching TRBD2 (7 bases). The germline V gene encodes CDR1 SGHRS and CDR2 YFSETQ. Trimming took 7 bases from V and 3 from J, leaving 10 bases between them. The CDR3 contains 13 residues.

This clonotype was recorded a few times. The rearrangement links TRBV7-9 to TRBJ2-7; 10 nucleotides align to TRBD2. The CDR3 is 15 amino acids. Germline V CDR1 and CDR2: SEHNR, FQNEAQ (reference sequence). With 5 bases clipped from V and 3 bases from J, the junction kept 7 bases outside the gene matches. Here the CDR3 reads CASSPTSGNIYEQYF. The DNA for the CDR3 is TGTGCCAGCAGCCCCACTAGCGGGAATATCTACGAGCAGTACTTC.

This clonotype occurred a few times. This rearrangement joins TRBV5-1 to TRBJ2-3; D gene unclear. V was cut by 6 bases and J by 1 base, with 6 bases left in between. The germline V gene has CDR1 SGHRS and CDR2 YFSETQ. The CDR3 loop spans 12 amino acids. The CDR3 coding sequence is TGCGCCAGCAAGGACGGCACAGATACGCAGTATTTT. This sequence encodes CASKDGTDTQYF.

This clonotype was counted at least ten times. The CDR3 DNA reads TGCAGTGCTAGCCAGGCTAGCGGAATCACAGATACGCAGTATTTT. As protein: CSASQASGITDTQYF. The chain combines TRBV20-1 with TRBJ2-3, with 7 bases matching TRBD2. J lost 2 bases, V lost 3 bases, and 8 bases had no gene match. The germline CDR1 and CDR2 sequences are DFQATT and SNEGSKA (reference sequence). The CDR3 has 15 residues.

The V gene is TRBV7-2, the J gene TRBJ2-2; D is perhaps TRBD1 (5 bases). V was clipped by 9 bases and J by 0 bases, with 14 bases between them. CDR1 is SGHTA, CDR2 FQGNSA, per germline. The CDR3 is 15 amino acids. CDR3 loop: CASKTDSSNTGELFF. The CDR3, as DNA: TGTGCCAGTAAGACCGACAGTTCGAACACCGGGGAGCTGTTTTTT.

This clonotype has ten or more counts. The V gene is TRBV12-3 or TRBV12-4, the J gene TRBJ2-3; TRBD1 is a possible D gene (5 bases). V lost 5 bases, J lost 6 bases, and 12 bases lay in between. The CDR3 sequence is 13 residues long. The CDR3 sequence: CASSKQESDTQYF. CDR3 DNA sequence: TGTGCCAGCAGTAAACAGGAGTCCGATACGCAGTATTTT.

This clonotype was found a few times. The CDR3 region has the DNA TGTGCCAGCAGCTTAACGTGGGGTAGCCTCGAGCTGGATACGCAGTATTTT. It codes for CASSLTWGSLELDTQYF. This rearrangement joins TRBV7-3 to TRBJ2-3; no definite D call. V was clipped by 0 bases and J by 6 bases, with 19 bases between them. This CDR3 is built from 17 residues. Germline CDR1 SGHTA, CDR2 FQGTGA.

In this sample, this clonotype turned up a few times. This rearrangement joins TRBV12-3 or TRBV12-4 to TRBJ1-5, with 9 bases matching TRBD1. The CDR3 contains 15 residues. V lost 1 base and J lost 5; bases outside the gene matches: 3. This CDR3 reads CASSLEDRGDQPQHF. DNA for the CDR3: TGTGCCAGCAGTTTAGAGGACAGGGGAGATCAGCCCCAGCATTTT.

This clonotype was counted only a few times. The chain carries TRBV12-3 or TRBV12-4 and TRBJ1-2; D is possibly TRBD1 (5 bases). This CDR3 contains 15 residues. With 3 bases removed from V and 4 bases from J, the gap between germline ends came to 15 bases. CDR3 in DNA: TGTGCCAGCAGTTTCCAGGGCCCCCTCGGCTATGGCTACACCTTC. Protein sequence: CASSFQGPLGYGYTF.

The rearrangement uses TRBV11-3 and TRBJ2-1; the match to TRBD2 covers 8 bases. Germline CDR1 SGHNT, CDR2 YENEEA. The CDR3 loop spans 15 amino acids. Trimming cost V 1 base and J 9 bases; bases outside gene matches: 8. The CDR3 loop reads CASSLVRAGGGEQFF. The CDR3 nucleotides read TGTGCCAGCAGCTTAGTTAGGGCGGGAGGCGGTGAGCAGTTCTTC. Based on the CDR3 plus reference TRBV11-3 and TRBJ2-1, the full variable domain is EAGVVQSPRYKIIEKKQPVAFWCNPISGHNTLYWYLQNLGQGPELLIRYENEEAVDDSQLPKDRFSAERLKGVDSTLKIQPAELGDSAVYLCASSLVRAGGGEQFFGPGTRLTVL.

This clonotype was detected ten times or more. This chain uses TRBV5-1 with TRBJ1-2; 7 bases agree with TRBD1. This CDR3 comprises 15 residues. The germline gives CDR1 SGHRS, CDR2 YFSETQ. With V trimmed by 4 bases and J by 2 bases, 8 bases remained unmatched. For the CDR3, the DNA is TGCGCCAGCAGCCCTGGAAACAGGGGCAACTATGGCTACACCTTC. This sequence encodes CASSPGNRGNYGYTF.

This clonotype came up many times. The chain is built from TRBV6-5 and TRBJ2-7; the match to TRBD2 covers 13 bases. CDR1 and CDR2 (germline): MNHEY, SVGAGI. V shed 5 bases and J 1 base; nucleotides not matched to a gene: 2. CDR3 size: 15 residues. The CDR3: CASSLLAGGSYEQYF. CDR3 nucleotides: TGTGCCAGCAGTCTACTAGCGGGAGGGTCCTACGAGCAGTACTTC.

This clonotype was observed a single time. The V and J genes are TRBV4-3 and TRBJ1-5; perhaps TRBD1 as D (5 bases). The CDR3 totals 14 residues. Trimming removed 4 bases at V and 7 bases at J, with 14 bases between. Germline V gene sequence: CDR1 LGHNA, CDR2 YSLEER. The DNA for the CDR3 is TGCGCCAGCAGCCTGTATAAGGGGAGGCAGCCCCAGCATTTT. Its translation is CASSLYKGRQPQHF.

This clonotype was seen only a few times. The V call is TRBV11-2, the J call TRBJ2-6; 7 positions agree with TRBD2. This CDR3 has 17 amino acids. The ends lost 4 bases at V and 4 bases at J; junction bases unmatched: 10. Germline V gene lookup returns CDR1 SGHAT and CDR2 FQNNGV. The CDR3 here is CASSSPAGREGANVLTF. The CDR3, as DNA: TGTGCCAGCAGCTCCCCAGCGGGACGGGAAGGGGCCAACGTCCTGACTTTC. Full variable domain (rest looked up from reference TRBV11-2 and TRBJ2-6): EAGVAQSPRYKIIEKRQSVAFWCNPISGHATLYWYQQILGQGPKLLIQFQNNGVVDDSQLPKDRFSAERLKGVDSTLKIQPAKLEDSAVYLCASSSPAGREGANVLTFGAGSRLTVL.

The chain couples TRBV29-1 to TRBJ2-1; 12 nucleotides line up with TRBD2. CDR3 length equals 15 residues. Germline CDR1 is SQVTM and CDR2 is ANQGSEA. With V trimmed by 7 bases and J by 6 bases, 10 bases remained unmatched. The CDR3 DNA reads as TGCAGCGGTTACACCGGACTAGCGGGACCCAATGAGCAGTTCTTC. It encodes CSGYTGLAGPNEQFF.

This clonotype was detected once. The rearrangement links TRBV9 to TRBJ2-3; possibly TRBD2 for D (7 bases). This CDR3 has 16 amino acids. Germline assignment: CDR1 SGDLS and CDR2 YYNGEE. V was pared by 0 bases and J by 4 bases, with 15 bases between. The CDR3 nucleotides read TGTGCCAGCAGCGTAGCTTACGGCGGGGGCGCAGATACGCAGTATTTT. It encodes CASSVAYGGGADTQYF.

This clonotype was found once. Being one base from a much bigger clone, this may be a read error. This rearrangement joins TRBV5-1 to TRBJ1-1; 7 nucleotides line up with TRBD1. Looked up from germline, CDR1 is SGHRS and CDR2 is YFSETQ. This CDR3 spans 13 amino acids. In nucleotides, the CDR3 is TGCGCCAGCAGCTTGGTCAGGGGGACTGAATCTTTCTTT. Translating gives CASSLVRGTESFF.

The rearrangement links TRBV29-1 to TRBJ1-1, with D perhaps TRBD1 (5 bases). The CDR3 length is 12 residues. Deletions cut 5 bases from V and 1 base from J, with 8 bases between. Per the germline V gene, CDR1 is SQVTM and CDR2 is ANQGSEA. The CDR3 spells CSVNRRNTEAFF. The CDR3 nucleotides read TGCAGCGTTAACAGGAGGAACACTGAAGCTTTCTTT.

This clonotype has at least ten counts. The chain couples TRBV15 to TRBJ2-2; D ambiguous. CDR1 is LNHNV and CDR2 is YYDKDF in the germline V gene (reference sequence). The length of the CDR3 is 15 residues. V lost 0 bases and J 4 bases, leaving 9 bases between the germline ends. CDR3 sequence: CATSRDNGPTGELFF. The DNA for the CDR3 is TGTGCCACCAGCAGAGATAATGGACCCACCGGGGAGCTGTTTTTT.

This clonotype was seen a single time. The gene calls are TRBV14 and TRBJ2-4; unclear D gene. CDR3 length equals 14 residues. V was shortened by 3 bases and J by 0 bases, with 6 bases between the two germline ends. Per the germline V gene, CDR1 is SGHDN and CDR2 is FVKESK. CDR3 sequence: CASSQPGAKNIQYF. DNA of the CDR3: TGTGCCAGCAGCCAGCCCGGAGCCAAAAACATTCAGTACTTC.

This chain's CDR3 is CASSLETRPSTDTQYF. The CDR3 nucleotides are TGTGCCAGCAGTTTAGAAACAAGACCCAGCACAGATACGCAGTATTTT. J is TRBJ2-3 and V is TRBV28, with unresolved D. Trimming removed 2 bases from V and 0 bases from J, with 12 bases in between. CDR1 is MDHEN and CDR2 is SYDVKM in the germline V gene. The CDR3 has 16 residues.

The chain links TRBV11-1 to TRBJ2-1; TRBD1 agrees at 9 bases. The CDR3 totals 20 residues. Germline-derived CDR1 and CDR2 are SGHAT and FQDESV (reference sequence). V gave up 2 bases and J gave up 0 bases; unmatched junction bases: 14. CDR3 in DNA: TGTGCCAGCAGCTTACCCCGGGACAGGGAATTCATTAGCTCCTACAATGAGCAGTTCTTC. Residues: CASSLPRDREFISSYNEQFF.

This clonotype turned up a few times. The chain is built from TRBV7-9 and TRBJ1-6; tentatively, D is TRBD1 (5 bases). The V gene lost 2 bases and the J gene lost 10 bases, with 12 bases spanning the gap. This CDR3 has 14 amino acids. Germline values: CDR1 SEHNR, CDR2 FQNEAQ (reference sequence). CDR3 bases: TGTGCCAGCAGCTTAATCGGGACTGGCTCACCCCTCCACTTT. Translated, it gives CASSLIGTGSPLHF.

This chain joins TRBV7-9 and TRBJ1-3; D not certain. Trimming cost V 1 base and J 8 bases, with 15 bases left between them. CDR3 length: 15 amino acids. Germline assignment: CDR1 SEHNR and CDR2 FQNEAQ (reference sequence). CDR3 residues: CASSLGWAHEDTIYF. The CDR3, as DNA: TGTGCCAGCAGCTTAGGATGGGCTCACGAAGACACCATATATTTT. The full variable domain, completed using reference TRBV7-9 and TRBJ1-3, is DTGVSQNPRHKITKRGQNVTFRCDPISEHNRLYWYRQTLGQGPEFLTYFQNEAQLEKSRLLSDRFSAERPKGSFSTLEIQRTEQGDSAMYLCASSLGWAHEDTIYFGEGSWLTVV.

This clonotype has a handful of counts. The chain employs TRBV24-1 and TRBJ2-7; D is perhaps TRBD1 (5 bases). Germline values: CDR1 KGHDR, CDR2 SFDVKD. The CDR3 contains 15 residues. V gave up 2 bases and J gave up 3 bases, with 13 bases separating them. The DNA of the CDR3 is TGTGCCACCAGTGATTCCGGGCCAGGGCACTACGAGCAGTACTTC. Protein sequence: CATSDSGPGHYEQYF.

There are a few counts of this clonotype. This chain uses TRBV4-2 with TRBJ1-5; 8 bases align to TRBD1. CDR3 size: 16 residues. Germline V gene sequence: CDR1 LGHNA, CDR2 YNFKEQ. J was trimmed by 7 bases and V by 2 bases; bases with no gene match: 10. The CDR3 sequence: CASSQHLGQGEQPQHF. CDR3 DNA: TGTGCCAGCAGCCAACACCTTGGACAGGGAGAACAGCCCCAGCATTTT.